What follows are 20 T cell receptor beta chains derived from one specimen sequenced in a study of T cell repertoires in cytomegalovirus infection. Their antigens are not known. MiXCR, applied by TCRdb to the reads, yields one record per CDR3 protein. The data hold approximately 310,000 distinct CDR3 sequences, with 20% to 25% observed a single time. Sequencing used cultured PBMCs, obtained from culture after CMV antigen stimulation. The source of these receptors is a human donor in good health (CMV status not recorded). Some clones in this sample may be carry-over from other donors' samples.

This clonotype has just a few counts. The gene calls are TRBV12-3 or TRBV12-4 and TRBJ2-3, with 11 bases lining up with TRBD1. CDR3 length equals 14 residues. Trimming cost V 6 bases and J 4 bases; bases outside gene matches: 3. In DNA form, the CDR3 reads TGTGCCAGCAGAGGGGACAGGGGGGCAGATACGCAGTATTTT. This sequence encodes CASRGDRGADTQYF.

The rearrangement joins TRBV15 to TRBJ2-7, with 7 bases matching TRBD2. Germline trimming cut 1 base from V and 5 bases from J; bases unmatched to any gene: 8. Germline lookup yields CDR1 LNHNV and CDR2 YYDKDF (reference sequence). The CDR3 extends over 15 amino acids. Here the CDR3 DNA reads TGTGCCACCAGCAGAGGGGCGCGGGAGTTGGACGAGCAGTACTTC. The encoded protein is CATSRGARELDEQYF.

This clonotype occurred a few times. The rearrangement joins TRBV7-9 to TRBJ2-1, with 16 bases identical to TRBD2. V lost 0 bases and J lost 2; bases outside the gene matches: 4. The CDR3 has 19 amino acids. Germline CDR1 SEHNR, CDR2 FQNEAQ (reference sequence). Here the CDR3 DNA reads TGTGCCAGCAGCTTAGCCGCGGGACTAGCGGGAGGGCCCTACAATGAGCAGTTCTTC. Its protein product is CASSLAAGLAGGPYNEQFF.

This clonotype was recorded at least ten times. The chain combines TRBV7-2 with TRBJ2-1; D is unclear. The CDR3 loop spans 11 amino acids. V was trimmed by 5 bases and J by 6 bases, leaving 5 bases between them. CDR1 is SGHTA and CDR2 is FQGNSA in the germline V gene. The CDR3 region has the DNA TGTGCCAGCAGCCGCCGCAATGAGCAGTTCTTC. Its translation is CASSRRNEQFF.

This rearrangement joins TRBV24-1 to TRBJ2-2, with a possible D match to TRBD2 (6 bases). The ends were cut back, 3 bases at V and 1 base at J, with 11 bases in the middle. The CDR3 is 16 residues long. Germline CDR1 reads KGHDR; CDR2 reads SFDVKD. The CDR3 protein is CATSDTAGGNTGELFF. CDR3 in DNA: TGTGCCACCAGTGATACAGCGGGCGGGAACACCGGGGAGCTGTTTTTT.

This clonotype was detected a few times. J is TRBJ1-1 and V is TRBV7-2; 10 bases line up with TRBD1. The junction had 5 bases not matched to a gene; V was cut back by 4 bases and J by 6 bases. The CDR3 is 14 residues long. Germline V gives CDR1 SGHTA, CDR2 FQGNSA. The CDR3 bases are TGTGCCAGCAGCTCGGGACAGGGGTATTCTGAAGCTTTCTTT. It encodes CASSSGQGYSEAFF.

The J gene is TRBJ1-2, the V gene TRBV5-5; 8 bases are a match to TRBD1. Germline-derived CDR1 and CDR2 are SGHKS and YYEKEE (reference sequence). With 4 bases clipped from V and 7 bases from J, the junction kept 9 bases outside the gene matches. The CDR3 loop spans 14 amino acids. The CDR3 loop reads CASSGGQGMSGYTF. CDR3 bases: TGTGCCAGCAGCGGCGGACAGGGAATGAGTGGCTACACCTTC.

This clonotype was seen only a few times. J is TRBJ1-2 and V is TRBV29-1, with a tentative D call TRBD1 (5 bases). Germline V gene sequence: CDR1 SQVTM, CDR2 ANQGSEA. This CDR3 comprises 13 residues. V was trimmed by 8 bases and J by 10 bases, leaving 23 bases between them. The CDR3 loop reads CSTAGGDSGVYTF. The DNA for the CDR3 is TGCAGCACGGCCGGGGGGGATTCTGGGGTCTACACCTTC.

This clonotype was observed once. V gene TRBV10-3 combines with J gene TRBJ2-3, with no clear D. The CDR3 loop spans 13 amino acids. The V gene lost 3 bases and the J gene lost 2 bases, with 6 bases spanning the gap. Germline V gene lookup returns CDR1 ENHRY and CDR2 SYGVKD. In nucleotides, the CDR3 is TGTGCCATCAGTGATATCCTCACAGATACGCAGTATTTT. Translation: CAISDILTDTQYF.

This chain links TRBV2 with TRBJ2-3; 8 nucleotides line up with TRBD1. V shed 3 bases, J shed 4 bases, and the junction held 6 bases outside the gene matches. In germline, CDR1 is SNHLY, CDR2 FYNNEI. The CDR3 is made up of 15 amino acids. This CDR3 reads CASSDWQGASDTQYF. CDR3 nucleotides: TGTGCCAGCAGTGATTGGCAGGGGGCCTCAGATACGCAGTATTTT.

This clonotype has at least ten counts. In DNA form, the CDR3 reads TGTGCCAGCAGCTTAGTCTCTCTGGGGGTTGGGAATCAGCCCCAGCATTTT. It codes for CASSLVSLGVGNQPQHF. V is TRBV7-8 and J is TRBJ1-5, with a tentative D call TRBD1 (5 bases). The V and J ends lost 1 base and 4 bases respectively, with 17 bases between them. CDR3 length: 17 residues. Germline V gives CDR1 SGHVS, CDR2 FQNEAQ.

This rearrangement joins TRBV6-2 or TRBV6-3 to TRBJ2-7; tentatively, D is TRBD2 (6 bases). CDR1 is MNHEY, CDR2 SVGEGT, per germline. The CDR3 has 15 amino acids. V was clipped by 2 bases and J by 2 bases, with 13 bases between them. CDR3 coding DNA: TGTGCCAGCAGTTACGGAGGGACCGCCGCCTACGAGCAGTACTTC. This gives the protein CASSYGGTAAYEQYF.

The V call is TRBV28, the J call TRBJ2-7; D might be TRBD1 or TRBD2, each matching 6 bases. Germline V gene data show CDR1 as MDHEN and CDR2 as SYDVKM. Trimming took off 6 bases at V and 2 bases at J, with 17 bases between the two ends. The CDR3 loop spans 15 amino acids. The CDR3 DNA follows: TGTGCCAGCAGCAGTTTAAGGGGGGACCCCTACGAGCAGTACTTC. It codes for CASSSLRGDPYEQYF. Full variable domain (missing parts from reference TRBV28 and TRBJ2-7): DVKVTQSSRYLVKRTGEKVFLECVQDMDHENMFWYRQDPGLGLRLIYFSYDVKMKEKGDIPEGYSVSREKKERFSLILESASTNQTSMYLCASSSLRGDPYEQYFGPGTRLTVT.

This clonotype was recorded only once. The rearrangement links TRBV19 to TRBJ2-2; 8 bases are shared with TRBD2. The J segment lost 4 bases and the V segment lost 1 base, leaving 5 bases of the junction unmatched. This CDR3 has 16 residues. Per germline, CDR1 LNHDA and CDR2 SQIVND (reference sequence). The DNA for the CDR3 is TGTGCCAGTAGTATAGTCCACGGGAGGGCCACCGGGGAGCTGTTTTTT. Residues: CASSIVHGRATGELFF. Complete variable domain (other parts from reference TRBV19 and TRBJ2-2): DGGITQSPKYLFRKEGQNVTLSCEQNLNHDAMYWYRQDPGQGLRLIYYSQIVNDFQKGDIAEGYSVSREKKESFPLTVTSAQKNPTAFYLCASSIVHGRATGELFFGEGSRLTVL.

This chain connects TRBV6-1 to TRBJ1-3; D unresolved. CDR3 length: 15 amino acids. V was clipped by 3 bases and J by 0 bases, with 9 bases between them. Germline CDR1 MNHNS, CDR2 SASEGT. CDR3 DNA: TGTGCCAGCAGTGATGGAAGAAGCTCTGGAAACACCATATATTTT. This codes for CASSDGRSSGNTIYF.

V is TRBV20-1 and J is TRBJ2-1; D might be TRBD2 (8 bases). V lost 0 bases and J lost 3, with 21 bases in between. The germline V gene encodes CDR1 DFQATT and CDR2 SNEGSKA (reference sequence). The CDR3 is 18 residues long. The CDR3 nucleotides read TGCAGTGCTAGAGATCAGTCCACAGGGGCGGGAGGCTACAATGAGCAGTTCTTC. It encodes CSARDQSTGAGGYNEQFF.

V usage is TRBV20-1 and J usage is TRBJ2-7; 7 positions match TRBD2. V dropped 3 bases and J dropped 2; count of bases not matched to a gene: 4. Germline V lookup: CDR1 DFQATT, CDR2 SNEGSKA (reference sequence). This CDR3 is 13 amino acids long. The CDR3 loop is CSASAGVTYEQYF. The CDR3 DNA is TGCAGTGCTAGTGCGGGAGTTACCTACGAGCAGTACTTC.

This clonotype has a count of ten or more. The J gene is TRBJ2-7, the V gene TRBV19; a weak D match, TRBD2 (6 bases). CDR3 size: 10 residues. The V end lost 7 bases, the J end lost 12 bases, and 13 bases lay between the germline ends. CDR1 is LNHDA and CDR2 is SQIVND in the germline V gene (reference sequence). This chain's CDR3 is CASIAEEGYV. The DNA of the CDR3 is TGTGCCAGTATAGCGGAGGAAGGGTACGTC.

The genes are TRBV19 and TRBJ2-1; D is unresolved. This CDR3 has 16 amino acids. V shed 3 bases and J shed 0 bases, with 12 bases lying between them. Looked up from germline, CDR1 is LNHDA and CDR2 is SQIVND (reference sequence). The CDR3 DNA reads as TGTGCCAGTAGTATCGGCTCCTATAGCTCCTACAATGAGCAGTTCTTC. Its protein product is CASSIGSYSSYNEQFF.

This chain links TRBV19 with TRBJ2-5, with 8 bases matching TRBD1. Trimming cost V 1 base and J 2 bases; bases outside gene matches: 3. Per germline, CDR1 LNHDA and CDR2 SQIVND (reference sequence). CDR3 length: 15 residues. CDR3 amino acids: CASSIAGTGQETQYF. The CDR3 bases are TGTGCCAGTAGTATAGCCGGGACAGGTCAAGAGACCCAGTACTTC.